The 20 T cell receptor beta chains in this list originate from one sample, sequenced in a study of molecular identifiers for immune sequencing clone quantification. TCRdb re-called the PCR reads with MiXCR, one entry per CDR3 protein. The sample contains about 12,000 distinct CDR3 sequences, about 17% of which appear only once. The sequenced material came from naive CD8+ T cells from blood, with Jurkat cell RNA spiked in. Subset indicated: FACS-sorted CD8+CD4-CCR7+CD45RA+ naive T cells. Receptors originate from a human donor in good health. Some libraries in this study had Jurkat cell RNA spiked in.

This clonotype was detected a few times. A read error may be the cause here, since a much bigger clone is one base away. The J gene is TRBJ2-7, the V gene TRBV7-9; the match to TRBD2 covers 8 bases. There are 14 residues in the CDR3. The germline CDR1 and CDR2 sequences are SEHNR and FQNEAQ (reference sequence). The CDR3 coding sequence is TGTGCCAGCAGCCGAGCGGGAGTGTTGTACGAGCGGTACTTC. This codes for CASSRAGVLYERYF.

This clonotype was picked up many times. V gene TRBV27 combines with J gene TRBJ2-3; no reliable D call. Trimming took off 5 bases at V and 2 bases at J, with 14 bases between the two ends. The germline V gene encodes CDR1 MNHEY and CDR2 SMNVEV (reference sequence). CDR3 size: 15 residues. The CDR3 loop is CASSPQLLSTDTQYF. CDR3 in DNA: TGTGCCAGCAGTCCCCAATTATTGTCCACAGATACGCAGTATTTT.

By its share, this clonotype is medium-sized. The chain has TRBV4-1 and TRBJ1-5, with D perhaps matching TRBD1 (5 bases). V dropped 1 base and J dropped 7 bases, with 8 bases sitting between them. The CDR3 totals 13 residues. Germline CDR1 is MGHRA and CDR2 is YSYEKL. The CDR3 here is CASSQGGDQPQHF. In nucleotides, the CDR3 is TGCGCCAGCAGCCAAGGAGGGGACCAGCCCCAGCATTTT.

In its sample, this clonotype was seen many times. The chain is built from TRBV7-9 and TRBJ1-2; D call uncertain. Trimming took off 1 base at V and 3 bases at J, with 12 bases between the two ends. CDR1 is SEHNR, CDR2 FQNEAQ, per germline (reference sequence). CDR3 length: 15 residues. This CDR3 is CASSLEGRIDYGYTF. In nucleotides, the CDR3 is TGTGCCAGCAGCTTAGAAGGCAGGATCGACTATGGCTACACCTTC.

The chain is built from TRBV27 and TRBJ1-2; D uncertain. Trimming left V 1 base short and J 8 bases short, with 11 bases between. The length of the CDR3 is 13 residues. The germline V gene has CDR1 MNHEY and CDR2 SMNVEV (reference sequence). The DNA for the CDR3 is TGTGCCAGCAGTTTATTGACGGGTTGGGGCTACACCTTC. This codes for CASSLLTGWGYTF.

A word on this clonotype: A clone one base away is much larger, so this may be a read error. The chain links TRBV28 to TRBJ1-6; TRBD1 matches 7 bases. The germline CDR1 and CDR2 sequences are MDHEN and SYDVKM. V lost 5 bases and J lost 8; bases outside the gene matches: 9. The CDR3 spans 15 residues. Written as DNA, the CDR3 is TGTGCCAGCAGTCAGGCAGGGGGTATTTATTCACCCCTCCACTTT. This gives the protein CASSQAGGIYSPLHF.

In this sample, this clonotype turned up many times. The rearrangement links TRBV21-1 to TRBJ2-3; the DNA was not used to check the table's D call, TRBD2. TRBV21-1 is deemed a pseudogene. The CDR3 is 15 residues long. The CDR3: CASSRLAGIIDTQYF. The DNA of the CDR3 is TGTGCCAGCAGCAGACTAGCGGGGATCATAGATACGCAGTATTTT.

By frequency in the sample, this clonotype is medium-sized (0.01 to 0.1%). The chain links TRBV7-9 to TRBJ2-7; no clear D gene. This CDR3 spans 15 amino acids. The germline gives CDR1 SEHNR, CDR2 FQNEAQ (reference sequence). With 1 base removed from V and 7 bases from J, the gap between germline ends came to 17 bases. CDR3 coding DNA: TGTGCCAGCAGCTTAGGTCGAGCAGCTGAGGAGGAGCAGTACTTC. Translated, it gives CASSLGRAAEEEQYF.

In its sample, this clonotype was seen many times. The V call is TRBV5-6, the J call TRBJ1-1; tentative D call: TRBD1 (6 bases). The CDR3 covers 13 residues. Germline V lookup: CDR1 SGHDT, CDR2 YYEEEE. V was pared by 1 base and J by 7 bases, with 11 bases between. This chain's CDR3 is CASSLSAGDEAFF. CDR3 coding DNA: TGTGCCAGCAGCTTGTCTGCAGGGGATGAAGCTTTCTTT.

By sample share, this clonotype is medium-sized. V usage is TRBV6-2 or TRBV6-3 and J usage is TRBJ2-2, with TRBD2 identical over 12 bases. CDR3 length: 15 residues. J lost 13 bases, V lost 5 bases, and 11 bases had no gene match. Germline V gene sequence: CDR1 MNHEY, CDR2 SVGEGT. CDR3: CASSALAGGPGPLFF. CDR3 nucleotides: TGTGCCAGCAGTGCCCTAGCGGGAGGGCCGGGTCCGCTGTTTTTT.

The chain has TRBV27 and TRBJ2-5, with TRBD2 matching 12 bases. Trimming cost V 5 bases and J 5 bases; bases outside gene matches: 18. The V gene's germline CDR1 is MNHEY and CDR2 SMNVEV (reference sequence). The CDR3 sequence is 19 residues long. The CDR3 region is CASSLYQLAGGTIGETQYF. The CDR3, as DNA: TGTGCCAGCAGTCTCTATCAACTAGCGGGAGGTACCATAGGGGAGACCCAGTACTTC.

This clonotype is termed medium-sized. The chain is built from TRBV29-1 and TRBJ2-7, with TRBD1 identical over 7 bases. Germline assignment: CDR1 SQVTM and CDR2 ANQGSEA. Unmatched junction bases numbered 11, after V lost 4 bases and J lost 5 bases. CDR3 size: 14 residues. The CDR3: CSVVDREGSHEQYF. CDR3 bases: TGCAGCGTTGTCGACAGGGAAGGTTCCCACGAGCAGTACTTC.

Remarks on this clonotype: A much larger clone is a single base away; this may be a read error. The CDR3 ends on some other residue instead of the conserved phenylalanine or tryptophan, so this is likely a read error. V usage is TRBV6-5 and J usage is TRBJ2-1, with TRBD2 matching 8 bases. Germline lookup yields CDR1 MNHEY and CDR2 SVGAGI. V dropped 0 bases and J dropped 4; count of bases not matched to a gene: 5. The CDR3 spans 16 residues. This CDR3 is CASSYSRLATYNEQFS. CDR3 sequence (DNA): TGTGCCAGCAGTTACTCGAGACTAGCGACATACAATGAGCAGTTCTCC.

Only a few counts were recorded for this clonotype. The genes are TRBV6-5 and TRBJ1-5; 7 nucleotides match TRBD1. Germline assignment: CDR1 MNHEY and CDR2 SVGAGI. The CDR3 is made up of 14 amino acids. V gave up 2 bases and J gave up 6 bases; unmatched junction bases: 4. The CDR3 nucleotides are TGTGCCAGCAGTTACGTAGGGGGCGTTCAGCCCCAGCATTTT. It yields the protein CASSYVGGVQPQHF.

This clonotype was counted ten times or more. The chain carries TRBV4-2 and TRBJ1-1; 7 nucleotides match TRBD1. With V trimmed by 1 base and J by 1 base, 6 bases remained unmatched. Germline V lookup: CDR1 LGHNA, CDR2 YNFKEQ. The CDR3 has 16 residues. The CDR3, as DNA: TGTGCCAGCAGCCAAGCAAGCCGGGACAGGAACACTGAAGCTTTCTTT. It yields the protein CASSQASRDRNTEAFF.

Judged by abundance, this clonotype is medium-sized. The V and J genes are TRBV4-1 and TRBJ2-7, with D perhaps matching TRBD2 (6 bases). Trimming took 4 bases from V and 5 from J, leaving 15 bases between them. Germline lookup yields CDR1 MGHRA and CDR2 YSYEKL. The CDR3 sequence is 14 residues long. The CDR3 DNA reads as TGCGCCAGCAGCCCGCGGGGAAAAGGGAACGAGCAGTACTTC. The encoded protein is CASSPRGKGNEQYF.

With respect to this clonotype: With a much larger clone just one base away, this may be a read error. The V and J genes are TRBV24-1 and TRBJ2-1; 12 bases line up with TRBD2. Germline lookup yields CDR1 KGHDR and CDR2 SFDVKD. The CDR3 is 16 residues long. CDR3 sequence (DNA): TGTGCCACCAGTGGGGGACTAGCGGGCCCCTACAATGAGCTGTTCTTC. This encodes CATSGGLAGPYNELFF.

This clonotype is deemed medium-sized (0.01 to 0.1%). This rearrangement joins TRBV4-1 to TRBJ2-3; D gene ambiguous. The CDR3 has 14 amino acids. Germline V CDR1 and CDR2: MGHRA, YSYEKL. V shed 4 bases and J shed 0 bases, with 8 bases lying between them. This CDR3 reads CASSPGFSTDTQYF. The CDR3 region has the DNA TGCGCCAGCAGCCCAGGTTTTAGCACAGATACGCAGTATTTT.

Judged by abundance, this clonotype is medium-sized (0.01 to 0.1%). In nucleotides, the CDR3 is TGTGCCAGTCAGCGTAGCGGGCCCTTTTACGAGCAGTACTTC. Translation gives CASQRSGPFYEQYF. This rearrangement joins TRBV19 to TRBJ2-7, with 7 bases lining up with TRBD2. The CDR3 is made up of 14 amino acids. Germline-derived CDR1 and CDR2 are LNHDA and SQIVND (reference sequence). V was pared by 8 bases and J by 4 bases, with 11 bases of the junction left unmatched. Drawing the rest from reference TRBV19 and TRBJ2-7, the complete variable domain is DGGITQSPKYLFRKEGQNVTLSCEQNLNHDAMYWYRQDPGQGLRLIYYSQIVNDFQKGDIAEGYSVSREKKESFPLTVTSAQKNPTAFYLCASQRSGPFYEQYFGPGTRLTVT.

As for this clonotype: Being one base from a much bigger clone, this may be a read error. Without the conserved terminal phenylalanine or tryptophan, this CDR3 likely stems from a read error. The limits of the CDR3 on the DNA are not certain, so only TCRdb's listed CDR3 is given. The rearrangement uses TRBV28 and TRBJ1-5. CDR1 MDHEN and CDR2 SYDVKM come from the germline V gene. The CDR3 is 8 amino acids long, termini counted. The CDR3 region is CATSADSV.